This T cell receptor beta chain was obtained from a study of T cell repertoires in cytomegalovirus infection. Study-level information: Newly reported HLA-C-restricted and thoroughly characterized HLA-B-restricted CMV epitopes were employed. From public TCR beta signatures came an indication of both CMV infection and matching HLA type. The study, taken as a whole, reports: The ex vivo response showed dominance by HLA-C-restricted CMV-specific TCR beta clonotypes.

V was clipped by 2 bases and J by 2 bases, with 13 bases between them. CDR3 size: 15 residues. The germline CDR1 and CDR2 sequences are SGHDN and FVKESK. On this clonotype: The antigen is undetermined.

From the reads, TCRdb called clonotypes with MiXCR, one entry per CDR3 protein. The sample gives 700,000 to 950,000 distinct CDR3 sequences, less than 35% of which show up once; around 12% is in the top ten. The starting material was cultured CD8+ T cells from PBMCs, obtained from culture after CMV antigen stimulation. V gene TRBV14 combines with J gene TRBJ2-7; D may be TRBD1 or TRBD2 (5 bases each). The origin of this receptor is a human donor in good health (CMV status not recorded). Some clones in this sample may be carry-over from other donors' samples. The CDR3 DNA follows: TGTGCCAGCAGCCAATACGGGACGTTACCCTACGAGCAGTACTTC. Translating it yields CASSQYGTLPYEQYF.